This T cell receptor beta chain stems from a study of T cell repertoires in ileal Crohn's disease. This CDR3 has 16 amino acids. Germline trimming cut 4 bases from V and 4 bases from J; bases unmatched to any gene: 3. Germline lookup yields CDR1 SGHDN and CDR2 FVKESK. This table comes from immunoSEQ multiplex PCR, and its TCRdb copy is limited to in-frame clones, with some not included. The sample comprises 12,000 to 15,000 clones, less than 80% of which are singletons, and about 15% rests with the top ten. Time point given: inflamed ileum from the surgical specimen. The rearrangement links TRBV14 to TRBJ2-3; 15 bases are shared with TRBD2. The TCR was taken from an adult with Crohn's disease. Specimen: ileal tissue. As DNA, the CDR3 is TGTGCCAGCAGCCCGAGGACTAGCGGGGGGGCAGATACGCAGTATTTT. Translation: CASSPRTSGGADTQYF.